A selection of T cell receptor beta chains follows, all from one sample in a study of radiation and T cells in renal cell carcinoma. Method: immunoSEQ multiplex PCR; TCRdb's copy keeps in-frame clones and lacks some. The table records 150,000 or so clones, around 90% of them present only once. Specimen: blood, collected from a patient whose treatment included radiotherapy and nephrectomy. Receptors were obtained from a woman aged 45-65 years with renal cell carcinoma. CDR3s include the opening cysteine and the closing phenylalanine or tryptophan. Each record gives: clone size, J gene, D gene, V gene, CDR3 protein, CDR3 DNA. A D gene is named only where the DNA matches it firmly. Expanded clones get a size class; other rows say once, few or many, or leave the size out.

size: NA; J: TRBJ2-5; D: NA; V: TRBV19; CDR3: CASKQGKAQYF; DNA: TGTGCCAGTAAGCAGGGGAAGGCCCAGTACTTC
size: NA; J: TRBJ2-5; D: NA; V: TRBV7-8; CDR3: CASSFGWAEETQYF; DNA: TGTGCCAGCAGCTTTGGATGGGCCGAAGAGACCCAGTACTTC
size: NA; J: TRBJ2-7; D: NA; V: TRBV10-3; CDR3: CAAGFGAGIYEQYF; DNA: TGTGCCGCTGGATTTGGGGCAGGGATCTACGAGCAGTACTTC
size: NA; J: TRBJ1-2; D: NA; V: TRBV5-1; CDR3: CASSPPPPNYGYTF; DNA: TGCGCCAGCAGCCCCCCGCCGCCAAACTATGGCTACACCTTC
size: many; J: TRBJ1-1; D: NA; V: TRBV7-9; CDR3: CASSLAEGNTEAFF; DNA: TGTGCCAGCAGCTTAGCCGAGGGGAACACTGAAGCTTTCTTT
size: NA; J: TRBJ1-2; D: NA; V: TRBV10-3; CDR3: CAISDPKGEGYTF; DNA: TGTGCCATCAGTGACCCTAAAGGGGAAGGCTACACCTTC
size: NA; J: TRBJ1-2; D: TRBD1; V: TRBV29-1; CDR3: CSIRQGANYGYTF; DNA: TGCAGCATTCGACAGGGGGCTAACTATGGCTACACCTTC
size: NA; J: TRBJ1-4; D: NA; V: TRBV20-1; CDR3: CSASYNEKLFF; DNA: TGCAGTGCTAGTTACAATGAAAAACTGTTTTTT
size: NA; J: TRBJ2-3; D: TRBD2; V: TRBV5-1; CDR3: CASSLGRTSGTDTQYF; DNA: TGCGCCAGCAGCTTGGGCCGGACTAGTGGAACAGATACGCAGTATTTT
size: NA; J: TRBJ2-3; D: NA; V: TRBV19; CDR3: CASSRGGSANTQYF; DNA: TGTGCCAGTAGTAGGGGTGGTAGCGCGAATACGCAGTATTTT
size: NA; J: TRBJ1-5; D: NA; V: TRBV12-5; CDR3: CASGIDLALQPQHF; DNA: TGTGCTAGTGGTATCGACCTAGCTTTACAGCCCCAGCATTTT
size: NA; J: TRBJ1-2; D: NA; V: TRBV5-1; CDR3: CASSLNEVSHGGYTF; DNA: TGCGCCAGCAGCTTAAACGAGGTGTCCCACGGGGGCTACACCTTC
size: once; J: TRBJ1-2; D: NA; V: TRBV18; CDR3: CASSPLLGSGGSYGYTF; DNA: TGTGCCAGCTCACCACTGTTAGGGAGTGGGGGAAGCTATGGCTACACCTTC
size: NA; J: TRBJ1-1; D: NA; V: TRBV4-3; CDR3: CASSRTGESTEAFF; DNA: TGCGCCAGCAGCCGAACGGGGGAGAGCACTGAAGCTTTCTTT
size: NA; J: TRBJ1-2; D: NA; V: TRBV20-1; CDR3: CSFTGYYGYTF; DNA: TGCAGTTTTACTGGTTATTATGGCTACACCTTC
size: NA; J: TRBJ1-1; D: NA; V: TRBV7-2; CDR3: CASANSPNTEAFF; DNA: TGTGCCAGCGCGAACAGCCCGAACACTGAAGCTTTCTTT
size: NA; J: TRBJ2-3; D: NA; V: TRBV14; CDR3: CASSPRMAPGQQYF; DNA: TGTGCCAGCAGCCCCAGGATGGCCCCGGGACAGCAGTATTTT
size: NA; J: TRBJ2-1; D: NA; V: TRBV4-2; CDR3: CASSQDLPASYNEQFF; DNA: TGTGCCAGCAGCCAAGATCTCCCCGCCTCCTACAATGAGCAGTTCTTC
size: few; J: TRBJ1-1; D: NA; V: TRBV30; CDR3: CAWTGAREAFF; DNA: TGTGCCTGGACCGGAGCGCGTGAAGCTTTCTTT
size: many; J: TRBJ2-5; D: TRBD2; V: TRBV6-5; CDR3: CASSSTSGVEKTQYF; DNA: TGTGCCAGCAGCAGCACTAGCGGGGTCGAAAAGACCCAGTACTTC
size: NA; J: TRBJ2-1; D: NA; V: TRBV19; CDR3: CASSTSGDFDEQFF; DNA: TGTGCCAGTAGTACATCAGGGGACTTCGATGAGCAGTTCTTC
size: NA; J: TRBJ1-1; D: NA; V: TRBV19; CDR3: CASSIRLVGNTEAFF; DNA: TGTGCCAGTAGTATTAGGCTGGTCGGGAACACTGAAGCTTTCTTT
size: NA; J: TRBJ1-4; D: NA; V: TRBV7-9; CDR3: CVTRGNGEKLFF; DNA: TGCGTGACGAGGGGGAATGGGGAAAAACTGTTTTTT
size: NA; J: TRBJ1-1; D: NA; V: TRBV15; CDR3: CATSRDYGGAGNTEAFF; DNA: TGTGCCACCAGCAGAGATTACGGAGGGGCAGGGAACACTGAAGCTTTCTTT
size: NA; J: TRBJ2-5; D: TRBD1; V: TRBV5-5; CDR3: CASSADGTAQETQYF; DNA: TGTGCCAGCAGCGCGGACGGGACAGCACAAGAGACCCAGTACTTC
size: NA; J: TRBJ1-3; D: TRBD1; V: TRBV7-8; CDR3: CASSPRTGAGNTIYF; DNA: TGTGCCAGCAGCCCCCGTACAGGGGCTGGAAACACCATATATTTT
size: NA; J: TRBJ2-3; D: TRBD2; V: TRBV5-6; CDR3: CASSYLLGLRTDTQYF; DNA: TGTGCCAGCAGCTACCTCTTGGGACTACGCACAGATACGCAGTATTTT
size: NA; J: TRBJ2-3; D: TRBD2; V: TRBV29-1; CDR3: CSVGQTSGRTDTQYF; DNA: TGCAGCGTCGGACAGACTAGCGGACGCACAGATACGCAGTATTTT
size: NA; J: TRBJ2-3; D: TRBD2; V: TRBV2; CDR3: CASKPLAESTDTQYF; DNA: TGTGCCAGCAAACCGCTAGCGGAGAGCACAGATACGCAGTATTTT